This entry is about one T cell receptor (beta chain). What it recognizes is unknown. The sample is drawn from a study of long-term antiretroviral therapy in people with HIV. Study-wide background: Collection dates of the earliest samples fall about a decade before the 2015 immediate-ART recommendation.

The study, taken as a whole, reports: The data indicate that diversity increased after ART but remained below transplant donor controls. Repertoires in HIV (unlike those of controls) had narrower CDR3 length ranges.

It was version v3.0 of the immunoSEQ assay that was run at survey level. TCRdb's table, derived via immunoSEQ multiplex PCR, lists solely in-frame clones and lacks some. The table has 20,000 to 25,000 clones, 92% seen once. The CDR3 spans 15 residues. Germline-derived CDR1 and CDR2 are SGHVS and FNYEAQ. V was pared by 5 bases and J by 4 bases, with 12 bases between. The receptor was derived from a woman between 50 and 59 years old with HIV. The J gene is TRBJ2-6, the V gene TRBV7-6, with TRBD2 as a possible D gene (5 bases). The material was unsorted PBMCs, obtained 4.4 years after starting antiretroviral therapy. CDR3 residues: CASSLRTGGANVLTF. The DNA for the CDR3 is TGTGCCAGCAGCCTCCGGACGGGAGGGGCCAACGTCCTGACTTTC.